This TCR beta chain is drawn from a study of cytomegalovirus exposure and HLA in healthy donors. Whole-study findings and limits: CMV serostatus alone was available as immune exposure information.

PCR amplification relied on 60 Vbeta primers (plus 13 Jbeta primers). The repertoire was sequenced with immunoSEQ multiplex PCR; TCRdb's copy has only in-frame clones and lacks some. The data hold about 120,000 clones, with about 10% observed a single time. V lost 0 bases, J lost 6 bases, and 6 bases lay in between. Per the germline V gene, CDR1 is SGHNT and CDR2 is YENEEA. The CDR3 length is 13 residues. This clone was counted a few times. Its antigen is unknown. The TCR sequence derives from a woman aged 18-30 years in good health and CMV-seropositive. Specimen: PBMCs. The chain couples TRBV11-3 to TRBJ1-5; TRBD1 might be the D (6 bases). The CDR3: CASSLEGGQPQHF. The CDR3 DNA is TGTGCCAGCAGCTTAGAAGGGGGTCAGCCCCAGCATTTT.